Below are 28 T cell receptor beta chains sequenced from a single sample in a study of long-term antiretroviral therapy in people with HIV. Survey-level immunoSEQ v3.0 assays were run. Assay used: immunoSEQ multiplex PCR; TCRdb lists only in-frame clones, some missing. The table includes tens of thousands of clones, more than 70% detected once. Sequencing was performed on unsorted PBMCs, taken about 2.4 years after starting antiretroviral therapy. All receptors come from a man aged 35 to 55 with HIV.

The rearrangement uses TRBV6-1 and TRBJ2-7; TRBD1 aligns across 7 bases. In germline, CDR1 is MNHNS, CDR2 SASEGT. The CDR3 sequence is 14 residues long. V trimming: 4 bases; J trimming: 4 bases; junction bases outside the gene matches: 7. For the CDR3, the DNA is TGTGCCAGCAGTGTCCGACAGGGCGTGTACGAGCAGTACTTC. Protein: CASSVRQGVYEQYF.

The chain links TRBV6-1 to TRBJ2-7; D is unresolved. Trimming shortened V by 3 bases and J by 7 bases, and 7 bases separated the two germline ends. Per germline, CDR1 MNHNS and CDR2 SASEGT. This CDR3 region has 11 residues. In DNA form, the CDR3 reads TGTGCCAGCAGTGAGCAGACAGAGCAGTACTTC. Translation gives CASSEQTEQYF.

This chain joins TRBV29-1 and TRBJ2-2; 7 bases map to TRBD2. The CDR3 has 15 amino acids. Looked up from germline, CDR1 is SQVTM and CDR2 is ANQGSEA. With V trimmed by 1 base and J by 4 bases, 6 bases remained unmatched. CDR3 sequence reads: CSVEGVAGGTGELFF. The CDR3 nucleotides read TGCAGCGTTGAAGGGGTAGCGGGTGGCACCGGGGAGCTGTTTTTT.

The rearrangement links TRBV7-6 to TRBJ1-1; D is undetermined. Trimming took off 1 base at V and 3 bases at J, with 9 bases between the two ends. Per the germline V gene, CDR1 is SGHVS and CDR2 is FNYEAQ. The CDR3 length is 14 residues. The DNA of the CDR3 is TGTGCCAGCAGCTTAGAGTTGGGTGACACTGAAGCTTTCTTT. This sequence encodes CASSLELGDTEAFF.

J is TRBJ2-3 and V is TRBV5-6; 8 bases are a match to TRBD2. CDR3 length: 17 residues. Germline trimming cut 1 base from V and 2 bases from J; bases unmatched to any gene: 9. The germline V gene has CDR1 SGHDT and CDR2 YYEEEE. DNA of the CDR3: TGTGCCAGCAGCTTGAGTATAGGTAGCGGGGTCACAGATACGCAGTATTTT. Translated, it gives CASSLSIGSGVTDTQYF.

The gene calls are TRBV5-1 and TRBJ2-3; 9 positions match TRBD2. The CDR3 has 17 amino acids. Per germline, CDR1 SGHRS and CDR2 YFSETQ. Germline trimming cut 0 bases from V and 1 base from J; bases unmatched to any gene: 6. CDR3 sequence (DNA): TGCGCCAGCAGCTTGGAATTTAGCGGGAGAGGCACAGATACGCAGTATTTT. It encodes CASSLEFSGRGTDTQYF.

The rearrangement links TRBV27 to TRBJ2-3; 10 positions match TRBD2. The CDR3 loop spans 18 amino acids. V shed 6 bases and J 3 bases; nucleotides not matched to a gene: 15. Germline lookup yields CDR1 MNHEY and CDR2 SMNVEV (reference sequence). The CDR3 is CASRIASGRWVSTDTQYF. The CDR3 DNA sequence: TGTGCCAGCAGGATAGCTAGCGGGAGATGGGTGTCAACAGATACGCAGTATTTT.

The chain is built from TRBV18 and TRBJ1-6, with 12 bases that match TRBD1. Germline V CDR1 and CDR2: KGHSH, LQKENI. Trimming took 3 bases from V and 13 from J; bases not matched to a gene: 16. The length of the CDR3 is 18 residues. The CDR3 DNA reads TGTGCCAGCTCACCGAGCCTCGGGACAGGGGGCCCACCGACGCCCCTCCACTTT. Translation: CASSPSLGTGGPPTPLHF.

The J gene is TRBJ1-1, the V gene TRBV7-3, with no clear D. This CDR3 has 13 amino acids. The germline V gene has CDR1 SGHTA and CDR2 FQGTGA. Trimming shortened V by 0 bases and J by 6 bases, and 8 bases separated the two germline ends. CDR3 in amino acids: CASSLTGGSEAFF. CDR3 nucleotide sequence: TGTGCCAGCAGCTTAACGGGTGGGTCTGAAGCTTTCTTT.

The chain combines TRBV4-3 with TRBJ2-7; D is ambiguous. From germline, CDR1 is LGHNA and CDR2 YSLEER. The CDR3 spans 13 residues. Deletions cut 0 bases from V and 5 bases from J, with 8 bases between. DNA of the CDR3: TGCGCCAGCAGCCAAGATCGGCCCGACGAGCAGTACTTC. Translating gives CASSQDRPDEQYF.

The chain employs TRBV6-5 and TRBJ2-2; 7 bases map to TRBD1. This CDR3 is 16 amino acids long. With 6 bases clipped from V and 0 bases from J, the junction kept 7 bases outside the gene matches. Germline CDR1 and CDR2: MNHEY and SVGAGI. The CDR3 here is CASSYKGAANTGELFF. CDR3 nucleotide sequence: TGTGCCAGCAGCTACAAGGGGGCTGCGAACACCGGGGAGCTGTTTTTT.

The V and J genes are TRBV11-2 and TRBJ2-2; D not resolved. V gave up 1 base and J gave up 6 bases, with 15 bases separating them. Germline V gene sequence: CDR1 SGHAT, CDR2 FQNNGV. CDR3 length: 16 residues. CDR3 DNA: TGTGCCAGCAGCTTAGTCTGGGCCCTGACGTCCGGGGAGCTGTTTTTT. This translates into CASSLVWALTSGELFF.

The CDR3 nucleotides read TGTGCCAGCATCAACAGCAGTAGCAATCAGCCCCAGCATTTT. Translating it yields CASINSSSNQPQHF. J is TRBJ1-5 and V is TRBV27; D is uncertain. Trimming cost V 7 bases and J 0 bases, with 10 bases left between them. The germline V gene encodes CDR1 MNHEY and CDR2 SMNVEV (reference sequence). The CDR3 has 14 amino acids.

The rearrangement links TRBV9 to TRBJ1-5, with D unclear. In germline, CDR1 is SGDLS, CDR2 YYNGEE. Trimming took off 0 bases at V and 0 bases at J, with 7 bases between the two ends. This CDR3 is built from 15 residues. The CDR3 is CASSVDSDSNQPQHF. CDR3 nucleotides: TGTGCCAGCAGCGTAGACTCAGATAGCAATCAGCCCCAGCATTTT. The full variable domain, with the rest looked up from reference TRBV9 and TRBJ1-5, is DSGVTQTPKHLITATGQRVTLRCSPRSGDLSVYWYQQSLDQGLQFLIQYYNGEERAKGNILERFSAQQFPDLHSELNLSSLELGDSALYFCASSVDSDSNQPQHFGDGTRLSIL.

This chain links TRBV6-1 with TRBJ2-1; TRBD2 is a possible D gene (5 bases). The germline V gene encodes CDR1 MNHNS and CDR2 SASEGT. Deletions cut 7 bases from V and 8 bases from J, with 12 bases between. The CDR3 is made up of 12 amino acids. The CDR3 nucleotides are TGTGCCAGCATCCAGGCGGGTCATGAGCAGTTCTTC. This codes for CASIQAGHEQFF.

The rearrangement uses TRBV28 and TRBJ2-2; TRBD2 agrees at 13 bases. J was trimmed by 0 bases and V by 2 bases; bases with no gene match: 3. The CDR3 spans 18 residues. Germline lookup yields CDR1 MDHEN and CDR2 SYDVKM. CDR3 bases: TGTGCCAGCAGTTTAGGACTAGCGGGAGAAACGAACACCGGGGAGCTGTTTTTT. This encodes CASSLGLAGETNTGELFF.

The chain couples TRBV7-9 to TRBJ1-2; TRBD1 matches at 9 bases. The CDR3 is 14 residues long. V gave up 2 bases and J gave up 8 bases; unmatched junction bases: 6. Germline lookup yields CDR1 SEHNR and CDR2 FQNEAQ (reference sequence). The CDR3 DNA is TGTGCCAGCAGCTTAACACCCGGGACAGGGGGCTACACCTTC. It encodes CASSLTPGTGGYTF.

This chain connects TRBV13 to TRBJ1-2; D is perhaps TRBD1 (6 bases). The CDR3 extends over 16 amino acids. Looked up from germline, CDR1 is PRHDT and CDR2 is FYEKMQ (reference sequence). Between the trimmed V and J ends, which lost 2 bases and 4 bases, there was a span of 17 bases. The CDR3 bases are TGTGCCAGCAGCTTATGGGGGCAGGCTACTGTCTATGGCTACACCTTC. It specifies CASSLWGQATVYGYTF.

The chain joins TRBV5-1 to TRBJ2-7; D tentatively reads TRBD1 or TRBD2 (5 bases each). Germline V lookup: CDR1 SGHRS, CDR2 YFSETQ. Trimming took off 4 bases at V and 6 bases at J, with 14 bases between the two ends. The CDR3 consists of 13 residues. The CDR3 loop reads CASSPQWGSEQYF. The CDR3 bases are TGCGCCAGCAGCCCACAGTGGGGGTCCGAGCAGTACTTC.

The CDR3 nucleotides are TGTGCCAGCAGAGGGAATAGGGGCTACACCTTC. Protein product: CASRGNRGYTF. The gene calls are TRBV6-6 and TRBJ1-2; D gene unclear. Deletions cut 6 bases from V and 8 bases from J, with 10 bases between. The V gene's germline CDR1 is MNHNY and CDR2 SVGAGI (reference sequence). CDR3 length: 11 amino acids.

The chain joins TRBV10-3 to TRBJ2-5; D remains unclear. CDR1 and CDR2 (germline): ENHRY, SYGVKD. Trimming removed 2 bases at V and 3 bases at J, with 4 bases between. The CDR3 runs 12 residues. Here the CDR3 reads CAISEAEETQYF. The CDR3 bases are TGTGCCATCAGTGAGGCCGAAGAGACCCAGTACTTC.

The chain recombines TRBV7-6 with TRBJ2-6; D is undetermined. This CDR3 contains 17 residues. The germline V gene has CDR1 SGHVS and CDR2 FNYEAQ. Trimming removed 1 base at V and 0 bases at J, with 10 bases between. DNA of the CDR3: TGTGCCAGCAGCTTAGTACATTTAGTCTCTGGGGCCAACGTCCTGACTTTC. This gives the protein CASSLVHLVSGANVLTF.

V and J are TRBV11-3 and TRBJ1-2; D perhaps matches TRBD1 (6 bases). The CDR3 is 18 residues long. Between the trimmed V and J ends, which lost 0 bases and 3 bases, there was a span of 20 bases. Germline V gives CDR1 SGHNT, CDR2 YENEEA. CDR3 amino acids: CASSLDRGGHGADYGYTF. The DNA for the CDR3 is TGTGCCAGCAGCTTAGACCGGGGGGGACATGGAGCGGACTATGGCTACACCTTC.

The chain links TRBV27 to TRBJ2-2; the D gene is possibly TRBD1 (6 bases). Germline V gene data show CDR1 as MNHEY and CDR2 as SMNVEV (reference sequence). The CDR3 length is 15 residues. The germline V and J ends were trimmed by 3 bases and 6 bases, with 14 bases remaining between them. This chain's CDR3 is CASSFNFQGSGELFF. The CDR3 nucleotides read TGTGCCAGCAGTTTTAATTTCCAGGGGTCCGGGGAGCTGTTTTTT.

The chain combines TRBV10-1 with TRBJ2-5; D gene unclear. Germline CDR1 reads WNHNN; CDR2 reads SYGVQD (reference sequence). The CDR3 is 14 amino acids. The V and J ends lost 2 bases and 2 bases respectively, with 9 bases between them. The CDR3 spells CASSEPRQQETQYF. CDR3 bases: TGCGCCAGCAGTGAGCCGCGACAACAAGAGACCCAGTACTTC.

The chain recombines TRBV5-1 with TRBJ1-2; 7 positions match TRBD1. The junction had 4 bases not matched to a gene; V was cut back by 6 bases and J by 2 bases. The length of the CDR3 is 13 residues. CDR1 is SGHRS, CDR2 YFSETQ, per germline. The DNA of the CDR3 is TGCGCCAGCAATCCAGGGGGGAACTATGGCTACACCTTC. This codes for CASNPGGNYGYTF.

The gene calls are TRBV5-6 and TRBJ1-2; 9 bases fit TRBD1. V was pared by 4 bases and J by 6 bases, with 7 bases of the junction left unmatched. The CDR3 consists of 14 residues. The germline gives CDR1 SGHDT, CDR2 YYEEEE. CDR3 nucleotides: TGTGCCAGCAGCGGAAAAAACAGGGGGCATGGCTACACCTTC. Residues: CASSGKNRGHGYTF.

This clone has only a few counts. The CDR3 loop is CASRRTVPTNTGELFF. The CDR3, as DNA: TGTGCCAGCAGGCGGACAGTACCGACGAACACCGGGGAGCTGTTTTTT. J is TRBJ2-2 and V is TRBV2; a weak D match, TRBD1 (6 bases). The germline V gene has CDR1 SNHLY and CDR2 FYNNEI. CDR3 length equals 16 residues. The germline V and J ends were trimmed by 6 bases and 0 bases, with 14 bases remaining between them. Looking up the rest from reference TRBV2 and TRBJ2-2 gives the full variable domain: EPEVTQTPSHQVTQMGQEVILRCVPISNHLYFYWYRQILGQKVEFLVSFYNNEISEKSEIFDDQFSVERPDGSNFTLKIRSTKLEDSAMYFCASRRTVPTNTGELFFGEGSRLTVL.